This T cell receptor beta chain was captured in a study of blood T cell repertoires in COVID-19. CDR1 is LNHNV and CDR2 is YYDKDF in the germline V gene (reference sequence). V dropped 5 bases and J dropped 7 bases, with 15 bases sitting between them. This CDR3 is built from 15 residues. Assay: immunoSEQ multiplex PCR; the TCRdb copy retains only in-frame clones and omits some. The profile shows roughly 250,000 clones, 88% of them singletons. V is TRBV15 and J is TRBJ1-6; no reliable D call. The sequenced material came from peripheral blood. This TCR derives from a woman aged 30 to 39 with acute or convalescent COVID-19. CDR3 protein: CATSEARSGNSPLHF. CDR3 in DNA: TGTGCCACCAGCGAGGCAAGAAGTGGGAATTCACCCCTCCACTTT.